The 17 T cell receptor beta chains below all came from one sample that was sequenced in a study of T cells in Graves' hyperthyroidism and ophthalmopathy. Amplification of TCR beta CDR3 regions used RNA as the template. Initially, a first-round RT-PCR of the TCR CDR3 employed the HTBI primer set. MiXCR was run by TCRdb on the multiplex PCR reads, yielding one entry per CDR3 protein. Counted here are fewer than 450,000 distinct CDR3 sequences, approximately 14% occurring once; the ten biggest clones make up about 20%. Sequenced material: blood. The source is a woman aged 55-69 years with Graves' ophthalmopathy.

The chain carries TRBV2 and TRBJ2-7; 14 bases line up with TRBD2. There are 16 residues in the CDR3. J was trimmed by 2 bases and V by 6 bases; bases with no gene match: 6. Germline V gene sequence: CDR1 SNHLY, CDR2 FYNNEI. This CDR3 is CASRPGTSGRPYEQYF. The CDR3 DNA reads TGTGCCAGCAGGCCCGGGACTAGCGGGAGACCCTACGAGCAGTACTTC.

This clonotype was counted at least ten times. The gene calls are TRBV27 and TRBJ1-6; D remains ambiguous. The V end lost 4 bases, the J end lost 9 bases, and 10 bases lay between the germline ends. The germline V gene has CDR1 MNHEY and CDR2 SMNVEV (reference sequence). The CDR3 extends over 13 amino acids. The CDR3 DNA reads as TGTGCCAGCAGTTCGGAAGATTCTTCACCCCTCCACTTT. It encodes CASSSEDSSPLHF.

This chain links TRBV29-1 with TRBJ2-7; 11 bases are a match to TRBD2. J lost 3 bases, V lost 6 bases, and 7 bases had no gene match. Germline V gene sequence: CDR1 SQVTM, CDR2 ANQGSEA. The CDR3 runs to 14 residues. This chain's CDR3 is CSVSGTSGDYEQYF. The CDR3 region has the DNA TGCAGCGTGTCCGGGACTAGCGGAGACTACGAGCAGTACTTC.

There are many counts of this clonotype. The chain is built from TRBV2 and TRBJ1-1, with 11 bases that match TRBD1. The CDR3 has 14 amino acids. The V gene end was trimmed by 4 bases and the J gene end by 4 bases; junction bases not matched to a gene: 2. The germline V gene has CDR1 SNHLY and CDR2 FYNNEI. The CDR3, as DNA: TGTGCCAGCAGTGCGGACAGGGGGCCCACTGAAGCTTTCTTT. The encoded protein is CASSADRGPTEAFF.

The genes are TRBV9 and TRBJ2-5, with TRBD2 matching over 11 bases. This CDR3 is built from 16 residues. With 6 bases clipped from V and 1 base from J, the junction kept 8 bases outside the gene matches. Germline V lookup: CDR1 SGDLS, CDR2 YYNGEE. The CDR3 bases are TGTGCCAGCACCCCCGGGACTAGCGGCAGCCAAGAGACCCAGTACTTC. Amino acids: CASTPGTSGSQETQYF.

This clonotype turned up a few times. The chain links TRBV7-8 to TRBJ2-1; D is tentatively TRBD1 or TRBD2 (5 bases each). The ends were cut back, 5 bases at V and 12 bases at J, with 20 bases in the middle. The V gene's germline CDR1 is SGHVS and CDR2 FQNEAQ. There are 14 residues in the CDR3. CDR3 sequence: CASSPHRGARGQFF. In DNA form, the CDR3 reads TGTGCCAGCAGCCCCCATCGGGGAGCTAGGGGGCAGTTCTTC.

This clonotype was counted at least ten times. The V call is TRBV7-2, the J call TRBJ2-5; D call uncertain. The germline CDR1 and CDR2 sequences are SGHTA and FQGNSA. The CDR3 contains 14 residues. V lost 4 bases, J lost 2 bases, and 11 bases lay in between. CDR3 residues: CASSSRWLQETQYF. Here the CDR3 DNA reads TGTGCCAGCAGCTCAAGGTGGTTGCAAGAGACCCAGTACTTC.

In this sample, this clonotype turned up many times. This chain joins TRBV3-1 and TRBJ1-1; the match to TRBD1 covers 12 bases. The germline V gene has CDR1 LGHDT and CDR2 YNNKEL (reference sequence). With V trimmed by 5 bases and J by 10 bases, 14 bases remained unmatched. CDR3 length equals 16 residues. CDR3 coding DNA: TGTGCCAGCAGCAGTGGGACAGGGGGCCTCGGGGGGGGAGCTTTCTTT. This sequence encodes CASSSGTGGLGGGAFF.

This clonotype was counted at least ten times. CDR3 in DNA: TGCAGTGCTTCTCCCGGGACATTGAATCAGCCCCAGCATTTT. This translates into CSASPGTLNQPQHF. The chain recombines TRBV20-1 with TRBJ1-5, with D possibly TRBD1 on 6 matching bases. The CDR3 consists of 14 residues. The V gene's germline CDR1 is DFQATT and CDR2 SNEGSKA (reference sequence). The V end was cut by 5 bases, the J end by 4 bases, with 15 bases between.

The rearrangement links TRBV20-1 to TRBJ2-2; TRBD2 agrees at 8 bases. Germline values: CDR1 DFQATT, CDR2 SNEGSKA (reference sequence). The CDR3 covers 14 residues. After removal of 4 bases from V and 3 bases from J, the junction contained 4 bases not matched to a gene. CDR3 protein: CSATREAHTGELFF. The CDR3 DNA follows: TGCAGTGCTACGCGGGAGGCCCACACCGGGGAGCTGTTTTTT.

This clonotype was seen at least ten times. V gene TRBV6-1 combines with J gene TRBJ1-5; D is perhaps TRBD1 (5 bases). V was shortened by 1 base and J by 0 bases, with 7 bases between the two germline ends. The germline V gene has CDR1 MNHNS and CDR2 SASEGT. The CDR3 totals 15 residues. CDR3 residues: CASSEGGSSNQPQHF. CDR3 DNA sequence: TGTGCCAGCAGTGAAGGGGGCAGTAGCAATCAGCCCCAGCATTTT.

This chain connects TRBV9 to TRBJ2-2, with a weak D call TRBD1 (7 bases). This CDR3 comprises 15 residues. V was trimmed by 3 bases and J by 4 bases, leaving 13 bases between them. From germline, CDR1 is SGDLS and CDR2 YYNGEE. CDR3 in amino acids: CASSASQGGTGELFF. The DNA for the CDR3 is TGTGCCAGCAGCGCGAGTCAGGGGGGCACCGGGGAGCTGTTTTTT.

This clonotype was counted at least ten times. The rearrangement uses TRBV7-3 and TRBJ2-5; the D gene is possibly TRBD2 (7 bases). Trimming took off 5 bases at V and 5 bases at J, with 18 bases between the two ends. Germline V gives CDR1 SGHTA, CDR2 FQGTGA. The CDR3 totals 15 residues. Here the CDR3 reads CASSPYSGGQETQYF. Written as DNA, the CDR3 is TGTGCCAGCAGCCCCTATTCGGGGGGCCAGGAGACCCAGTACTTC.

This clonotype has a count of ten or more. The chain is built from TRBV13 and TRBJ2-2; D is perhaps TRBD1 (5 bases). V was clipped by 5 bases and J by 6 bases, with 10 bases between them. In germline, CDR1 is PRHDT, CDR2 FYEKMQ (reference sequence). CDR3 length: 13 amino acids. In DNA form, the CDR3 reads TGTGCCAGCAGCCTTCTAGGGGCCGGGGAGCTGTTTTTT. Its translation: CASSLLGAGELFF.

This clonotype was detected ten times or more. The chain combines TRBV6-1 with TRBJ2-7; 9 positions agree with TRBD1. The length of the CDR3 is 15 residues. V trimming: 5 bases; J trimming: 0 bases; junction bases outside the gene matches: 5. Germline V gene lookup returns CDR1 MNHNS and CDR2 SASEGT. As DNA, the CDR3 is TGTGCCAGCAGTTTTAAGACAGGGGGCTCCTACGAGCAGTACTTC. Translation: CASSFKTGGSYEQYF.

This clonotype came up many times. This chain joins TRBV7-2 and TRBJ2-1, with D tentatively TRBD1 or TRBD2 (5 bases each). Germline values: CDR1 SGHTA, CDR2 FQGNSA. The CDR3 length is 16 residues. The germline V and J ends were trimmed by 4 bases and 0 bases, with 13 bases remaining between them. As DNA, the CDR3 is TGTGCCAGCAGCTCCCGATGGGGGAGCTCCTACAATGAGCAGTTCTTC. Protein: CASSSRWGSSYNEQFF. Full variable domain (missing parts from reference TRBV7-2 and TRBJ2-1): GAGVSQSPSNKVTEKGKDVELRCDPISGHTALYWYRQSLGQGLEFLIYFQGNSAPDKSGLPSDRFSAERTGGSVSTLTIQRTQQEDSAVYLCASSSRWGSSYNEQFFGPGTRLTVL.

The CDR3 DNA sequence: TGTGCCAGCAGCACGGGACTAGGCGGTGAGCAGTTCTTC. Protein sequence: CASSTGLGGEQFF. The chain has TRBV7-6 and TRBJ2-1; 8 nucleotides match TRBD2. Trimming took 5 bases from V and 9 from J; bases not matched to a gene: 6. This CDR3 spans 13 amino acids. From germline, CDR1 is SGHVS and CDR2 FNYEAQ.